This T cell receptor beta chain stems from a study of T cell responses to AZD1222 COVID-19 vaccine (dated by TCRdb to the early 2020s). In terms of the full investigation: AZD1222 recipients given second doses at about 4 weeks or at about 12 weeks were pooled, since spike-specific TCR depth and breadth were not found to differ between the two schedules. A total of 230 or so trial participants underwent TCR sequencing, of whom 207 received two doses of AZD1222 and some 26 received two doses of the MenACWY control vaccine. Trial participants were enrolled by age into 18-55, 56-69 and 70-plus year subgroups, with roughly 150, 30 and 60 TCR-sequenced participants respectively. The study at large found these results: Most participants were white British and females outnumbered males, and the authors suggested that clonal diversity may have been underestimated. Only five to seven AZD1222 recipients were SARS-CoV-2 seropositive at baseline, limiting conclusions about previously exposed vaccinees. Nearly half of unique spike-specific TCRs reportedly recognized epitopes outside regions mutated in the B.1.351 and B.1.1.7 variants. The 56-69-year group was small, and its depth increase did not reach significance, likely because of low power. The whole spike protein was spanned by vaccine-associated CD4 TCRs, and dominant responses were seen in regions 160-218 and 743-854. A significant rise in spike-specific TCR breadth and depth was observed after two AZD1222 doses relative to day 0 and relative to MenACWY recipients. No day 14 peak-response samples were available, so repertoires were characterized only after the peak T cell response.

The CDR3 regions of human TCRbeta chains were analyzed by immunosequencing. The paper's data handling went like this. Repertoire TCRs were checked for matches against a reference library of SARS-CoV-2-specific TCRs that had been generated using the MIRA antigen-specificity platform. Breadth was defined as the fraction of unique TCRs that were SARS-CoV-2-associated. Depth was defined as the fraction of total T cells that were SARS-CoV-2-associated. Using the MIRA data, each spike-specific TCR was mapped to the spike region that the TCR reacts to and placed in a CD4 or CD8 class. Log10-transformed breadth and depth values were compared by one-way ANOVA with Sidak's multiple comparisons tests. TCRdb mirrors the immuneACCESS table, restricted to in-frame sequences. Some clones are absent from its copies; in checked studies, under half trace to an unresolved V gene, and the reason for the others is unknown. V and J calls and clone size are copied from that table; D and trimming were computed from the DNA. Counted in this sample were around 110,000 clones; roughly nine tenths of them appeared once. 5.5% to 8.5% of the sample goes to the ten largest clones.

Remarks on this clone: Its antigen is not yet known. No much larger clone is present one base from it, and per-base qualities are unavailable.

The germline V gene yields MDHEN for CDR1 and SYDVKM for CDR2. The CDR3 starts with the cysteine, ends with the phenylalanine, and has 12 residues. The entry retains the CDR3 DNA only, 36 bases that are in frame from base 1. V is cut by 3 bases and J by 3 bases, and the space between the germline ends is 4 bases. The sample's time point, from its label and the paper: baseline before first vaccination. The vaccinee samples were drawn from two UK trials, COV001 and COV002, one of which was a single-blind randomized controlled phase 2/3 trial testing AZD1222 (ChAdOx1 nCoV-19) in healthy adults. For TCRbeta chain sequencing, PBMC samples were collected from trial participants at day 0 and at day 28 after the second dose.

This TCR was sampled from an adult in good health. Material: peripheral blood, obtained on day 0 of AZD1222 vaccination. The rearrangement joined TRBV28 to TRBJ2-3, with the D segment identity uncertain. The sequenced DNA: TGTGCCAGCAGTTTTGCGACAGATACGCAGTATTTT. It specifies CASSFATDTQYF. The full variable domain, with segments outside the CDR3 supplied by the reference TRBV28 and TRBJ2-3 proteins, appears as DVKVTQSSRYLVKRTGEKVFLECVQDMDHENMFWYRQDPGLGLRLIYFSYDVKMKEKGDIPEGYSVSREKKERFSLILESASTNQTSMYLCASSFATDTQYFGPGTRLTVL.